Below, one T cell receptor beta chain is given with its context. Compared with germline, one end of the junction differs, possibly owing to a read error. Genomic DNA served as template for TCR beta VDJ and CDR3 profiling. MiXCR, applied by TCRdb to the reads, yields one record per CDR3 protein. The sample holds 150,000 to 200,000 distinct CDR3 sequences, 64% seen once. The data were obtained in a study of CD8+CD57+ T cells in acquired aplastic anemia. The CDR3 spans 15 residues. Germline V gene sequence: CDR1 SGHAT, CDR2 FQNNGV. The chain combines TRBV11-2 with TRBJ2-3; TRBD2 is a possible D gene (7 bases). Sequenced input: sorted CD4+, CD8+, or CD8+CD57+ T cells (not recorded which) from PBMCs. The source of this sequence is a human donor with severe aplastic anemia or a healthy control (not recorded which). In DNA, the CDR3 is TGTGCCAGCAGCTTTCTGGCGGGGGCCACAGTTACGCAGTATTTT. This encodes CASSFLAGATVTQYF.